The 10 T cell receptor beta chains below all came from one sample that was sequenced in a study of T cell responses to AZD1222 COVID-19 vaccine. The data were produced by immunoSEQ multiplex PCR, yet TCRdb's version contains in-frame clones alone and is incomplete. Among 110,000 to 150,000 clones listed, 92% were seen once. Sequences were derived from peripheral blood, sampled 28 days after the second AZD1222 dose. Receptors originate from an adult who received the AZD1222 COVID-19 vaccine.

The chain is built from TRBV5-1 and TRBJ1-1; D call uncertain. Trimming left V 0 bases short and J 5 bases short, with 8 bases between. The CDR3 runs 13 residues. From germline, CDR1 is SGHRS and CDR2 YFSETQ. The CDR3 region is CASSLEAWTEAFF. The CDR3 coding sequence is TGCGCCAGCAGCTTGGAGGCGTGGACTGAAGCTTTCTTT.

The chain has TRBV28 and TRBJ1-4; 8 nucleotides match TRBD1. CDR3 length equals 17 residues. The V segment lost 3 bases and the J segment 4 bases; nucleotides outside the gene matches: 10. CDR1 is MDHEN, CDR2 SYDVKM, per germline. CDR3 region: CASSLGQARGLNEKLFF. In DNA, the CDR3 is TGTGCCAGCAGTTTGGGGCAGGCCAGGGGGCTTAATGAAAAACTGTTTTTT.

The CDR3 DNA reads as TGTGCCATCAGCCACAGGGGGCAGGATGAGCAGTTCTTC. Protein: CAISHRGQDEQFF. V gene TRBV10-3 combines with J gene TRBJ2-1, with 9 positions matching TRBD1. CDR3 length equals 13 residues. Per the germline V gene, CDR1 is ENHRY and CDR2 is SYGVKD. V shed 6 bases and J 8 bases; nucleotides not matched to a gene: 5.

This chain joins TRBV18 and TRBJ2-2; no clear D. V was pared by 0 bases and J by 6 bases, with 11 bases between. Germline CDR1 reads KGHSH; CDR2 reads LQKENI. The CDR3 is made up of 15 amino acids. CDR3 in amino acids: CASSPPSARSGELFF. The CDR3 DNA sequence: TGTGCCAGCTCACCACCGTCGGCCCGGTCCGGGGAGCTGTTTTTT.

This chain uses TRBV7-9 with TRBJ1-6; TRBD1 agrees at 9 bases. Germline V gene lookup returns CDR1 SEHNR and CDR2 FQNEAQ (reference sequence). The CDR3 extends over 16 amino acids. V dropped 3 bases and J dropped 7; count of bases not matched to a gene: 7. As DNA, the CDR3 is TGTGCCAGCAGCTTTTCCGGGACAGGGTACAATTCACCCCTCCACTTT. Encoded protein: CASSFSGTGYNSPLHF.

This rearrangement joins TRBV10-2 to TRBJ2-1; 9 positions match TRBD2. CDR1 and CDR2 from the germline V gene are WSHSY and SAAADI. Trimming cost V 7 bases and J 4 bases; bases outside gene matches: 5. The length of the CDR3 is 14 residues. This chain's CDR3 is CASTATSGYNEQFF. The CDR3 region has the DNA TGCGCCAGCACCGCGACTAGCGGTTACAATGAGCAGTTCTTC.

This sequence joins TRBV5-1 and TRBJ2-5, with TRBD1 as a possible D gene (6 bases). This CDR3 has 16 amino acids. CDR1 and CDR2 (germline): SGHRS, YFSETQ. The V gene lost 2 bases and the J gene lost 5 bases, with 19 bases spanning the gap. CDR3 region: CASSLQGLDTGETQYF. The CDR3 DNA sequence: TGCGCCAGCAGCTTACAGGGTTTGGATACCGGGGAGACCCAGTACTTC.

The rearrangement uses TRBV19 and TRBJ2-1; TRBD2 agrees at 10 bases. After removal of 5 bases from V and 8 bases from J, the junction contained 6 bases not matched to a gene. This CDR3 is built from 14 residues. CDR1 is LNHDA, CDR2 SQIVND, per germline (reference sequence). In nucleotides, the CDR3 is TGTGCCAGTAGTCCCGGGACTAGCGTTTATGAGCAGTTCTTC. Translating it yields CASSPGTSVYEQFF.

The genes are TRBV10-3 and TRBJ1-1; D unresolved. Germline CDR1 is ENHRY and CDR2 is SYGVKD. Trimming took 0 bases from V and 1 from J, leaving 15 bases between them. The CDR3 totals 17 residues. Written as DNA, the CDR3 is TGTGCCATCAGTGAGTCGGCCGGGGTCGGTGGGAACACTGAAGCTTTCTTT. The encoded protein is CAISESAGVGGNTEAFF.

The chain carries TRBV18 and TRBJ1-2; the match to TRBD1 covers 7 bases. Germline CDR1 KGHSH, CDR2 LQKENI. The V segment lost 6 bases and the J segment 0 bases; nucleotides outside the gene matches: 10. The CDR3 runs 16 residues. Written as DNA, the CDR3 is TGTGCCAGCTCCCAGACCACAGGGGAAACTAACTATGGCTACACCTTC. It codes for CASSQTTGETNYGYTF.